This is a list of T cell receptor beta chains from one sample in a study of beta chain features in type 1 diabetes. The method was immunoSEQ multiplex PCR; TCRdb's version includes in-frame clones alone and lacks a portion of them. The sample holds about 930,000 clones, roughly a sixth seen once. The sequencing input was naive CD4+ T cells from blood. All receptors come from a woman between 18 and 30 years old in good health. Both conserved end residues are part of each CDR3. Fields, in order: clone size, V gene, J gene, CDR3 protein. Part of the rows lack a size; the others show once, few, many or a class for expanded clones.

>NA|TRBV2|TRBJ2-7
CASSSDSPQYF
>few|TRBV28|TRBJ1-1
CASSFPGAWATEAFF
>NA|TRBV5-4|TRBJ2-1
CASSLEAGANNNEQFF
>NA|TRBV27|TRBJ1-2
CASSQQLAGGGYTF
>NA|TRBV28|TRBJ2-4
CASSPRQGDLAKNIQYF
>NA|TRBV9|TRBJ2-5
CASSVATGHGTETQYF
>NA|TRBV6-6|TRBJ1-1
CASRLAQRDTEAFF
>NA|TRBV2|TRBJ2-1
CASSEWGTINEQFF
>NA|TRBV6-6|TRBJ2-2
CASRPDTYTGELFF
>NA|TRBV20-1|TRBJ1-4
CSARDLEKLFF
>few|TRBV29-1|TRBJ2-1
CSVDRAVNNEQFF
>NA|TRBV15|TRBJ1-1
CATTFYVDTEAFF
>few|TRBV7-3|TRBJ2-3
CASSFDRDDTQYF
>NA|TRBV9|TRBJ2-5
CASSPSGTEGETQYF
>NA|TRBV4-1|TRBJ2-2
CASSHLGGSGELFF